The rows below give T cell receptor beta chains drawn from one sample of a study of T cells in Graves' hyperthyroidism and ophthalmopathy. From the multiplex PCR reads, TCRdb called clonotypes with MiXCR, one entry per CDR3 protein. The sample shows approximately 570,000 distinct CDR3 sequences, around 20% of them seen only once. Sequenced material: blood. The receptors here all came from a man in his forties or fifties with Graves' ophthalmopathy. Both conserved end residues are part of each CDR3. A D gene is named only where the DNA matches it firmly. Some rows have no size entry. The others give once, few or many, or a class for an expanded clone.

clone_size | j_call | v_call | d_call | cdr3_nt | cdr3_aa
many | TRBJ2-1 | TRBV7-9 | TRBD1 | TGTGCCAGTAGACCGTCCGGGACAGGGACAAACAATGAGCAGTTCTTC | CASRPSGTGTNNEQFF
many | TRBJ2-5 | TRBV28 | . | TGTGCCAGCAGCTTCCGGGACGGCGATACGGAGACCCAGTACTTC | CASSFRDGDTETQYF
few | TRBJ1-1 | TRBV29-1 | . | TGCAGCGTAACCCGACAGGTCGGGGGGGTAATATCTGGCACTGAAGCTTTCTTT | CSVTRQVGGVISGTEAFF
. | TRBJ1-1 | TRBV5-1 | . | TGCGCCAGCAGCCCTTCCGTGGACGCTGAAGCTTTCTTT | CASSPSVDAEAFF
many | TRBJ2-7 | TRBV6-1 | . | TGTGCCAGCAGTGAAGGGACCTCAGGGCGTCACGAGCAGTACTTC | CASSEGTSGRHEQYF
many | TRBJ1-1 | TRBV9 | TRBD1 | TGTGCCAGCAGCGGGTCAGGGGGGAACACTGAAGCTTTCTTT | CASSGSGGNTEAFF
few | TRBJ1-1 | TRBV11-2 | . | TGTGCCAGCAGCTTAGATTTGGTGAACACTGAAGCTTTCTTT | CASSLDLVNTEAFF
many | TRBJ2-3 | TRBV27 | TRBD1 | TGTGCCAGCAGCCCTGTGGGACAGGGAGGCACAGATACGCAGTATTTT | CASSPVGQGGTDTQYF
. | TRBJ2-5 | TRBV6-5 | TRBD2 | TGTGCCAGCAGTTACGGTCGCCTAGCGGGAGGCCGAGAGACCCAGTACTTC | CASSYGRLAGGRETQYF
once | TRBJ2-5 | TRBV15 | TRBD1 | TGTGCCACCTCCAGGGGGTTAAAGGAGACCCAGTACTTC | CATSRGLKETQYF
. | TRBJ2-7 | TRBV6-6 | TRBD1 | TGTGCCAGCAGTTACTCGACCGGGACAGGCATGGGGGAGCAGTACTTC | CASSYSTGTGMGEQYF
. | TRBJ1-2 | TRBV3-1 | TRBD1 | TGTGCCAGCAGCCAAGGGGACAGACCTAACTATGGCTACACCTTC | CASSQGDRPNYGYTF
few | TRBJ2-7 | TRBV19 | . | TGTGCCAGTACCAAAACAGAAGGGGCCTACGAGCAGTACTTC | CASTKTEGAYEQYF
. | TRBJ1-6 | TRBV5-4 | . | TGTGCCAGCAGCCCATTTGGGGGGGGTCGAAATTCACCCCTCCACTTT | CASSPFGGGRNSPLHF
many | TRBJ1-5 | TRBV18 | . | TGTGCCAGCTCACCATCCGAGGGCAATCAGCCCCAGCATTTT | CASSPSEGNQPQHF
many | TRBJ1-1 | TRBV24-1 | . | TGTGCCACCAGTGATTTCCAGAACACTGAAGCTTTCTTT | CATSDFQNTEAFF
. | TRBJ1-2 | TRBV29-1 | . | TGCAGCGTTCCCAGGGAGGAGGGTGGCTACACCTTC | CSVPREEGGYTF
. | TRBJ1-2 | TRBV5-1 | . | TGCGCCAGCAGCTTGGTTGGTTGGGGGAACAACTATGGCTACACCTTC | CASSLVGWGNNYGYTF
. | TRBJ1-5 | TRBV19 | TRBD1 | TGTGCCAGTAGTACCGGGACAGGGTTCAATCAGCCCCAGCATTTT | CASSTGTGFNQPQHF
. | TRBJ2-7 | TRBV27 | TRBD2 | TGTGCCAGCAGTGTCTCTAGCGGGAGGACCTACGAGCAGTACTTC | CASSVSSGRTYEQYF
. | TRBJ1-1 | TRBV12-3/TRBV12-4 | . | TGTGCCAGCACCCTCACCAACACTGAAGCTTTCTTT | CASTLTNTEAFF
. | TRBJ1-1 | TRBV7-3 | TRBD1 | TGTGCCAGCAGCTTAATCCCGACCGGGACAGGGGGCACTGAAGCTTTCTTT | CASSLIPTGTGGTEAFF
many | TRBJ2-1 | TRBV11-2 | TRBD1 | TGTGCCAGCAGCAGGACAGGGGGAGAGGGTTATGAGCAGTTCTTC | CASSRTGGEGYEQFF
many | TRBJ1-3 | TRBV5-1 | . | TGCGCCAGCAGCGAGACTGGGACCGTCCACCCGGATCGATATTTT | CASSETGTVHPDRYF
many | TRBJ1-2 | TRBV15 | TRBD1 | TGTGCCACCAGCAGAGGTCAGGGGGCCTATGGCTACACCTTC | CATSRGQGAYGYTF
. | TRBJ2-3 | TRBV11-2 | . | TGTGCCAGCAGCTCCCCGGGACTGACCCAAACGGATACGCAGTATTTT | CASSSPGLTQTDTQYF
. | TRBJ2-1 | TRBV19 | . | TGTGCCAGTAGTATAGGGTCGAGCTCCTACAATGAGCAGTTCTTC | CASSIGSSSYNEQFF
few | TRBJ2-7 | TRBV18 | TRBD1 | TGTGCCAGCTCCCCCAGGACAGGGAGAGTCGACGAGCAGTACTTC | CASSPRTGRVDEQYF
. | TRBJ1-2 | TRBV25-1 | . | TGTGCCAGCAGACCCGGGACAACTTATGGCTACACCTTC | CASRPGTTYGYTF
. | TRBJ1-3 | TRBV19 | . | TGTGCCAGTAGTATAGGAAGGGTCAGCGGAGTCGGTGGAAACACCATATATTTT | CASSIGRVSGVGGNTIYF
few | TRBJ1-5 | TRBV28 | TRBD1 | TGTGCCAGCAGTTCGGGACAGGTCTCTCCCAATCAGCCCCAGCATTTT | CASSSGQVSPNQPQHF
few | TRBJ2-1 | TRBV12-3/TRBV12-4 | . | TGTGCCAGCAGACTTGGGTCAGAGCAGTTCTTC | CASRLGSEQFF
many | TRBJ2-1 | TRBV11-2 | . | TGTGCCAGCAGCGGCCTGGACAGACACTACAATGAGCAGTTCTTC | CASSGLDRHYNEQFF
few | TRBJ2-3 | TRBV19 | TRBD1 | TGTGCCAGTACCGCCGCCCGGGACAGGGAGGATACGCAGTATTTT | CASTAARDREDTQYF
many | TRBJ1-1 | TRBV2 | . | TGTGCCAGCAACCTAAATACCGGAGCTTTCTTT | CASNLNTGAFF
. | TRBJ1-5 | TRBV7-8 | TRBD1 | TGTGCCAGCAGCTTATTTTTGGGGACAGGGGATCAGCCCCAGCATTTT | CASSLFLGTGDQPQHF
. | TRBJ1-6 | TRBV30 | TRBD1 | TGTGCCTGGATGGGACAGGGGAATTCACCCCTCCACTTT | CAWMGQGNSPLHF
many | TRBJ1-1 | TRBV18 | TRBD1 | TGTGCCAGCTCAACCAGACAGGGAGTGGGTACTGAAGCTTTCTTT | CASSTRQGVGTEAFF
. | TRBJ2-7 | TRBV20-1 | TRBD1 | TGCAGTGCCCCCGGGACAGAAAGCTACGAGCAGTACTTC | CSAPGTESYEQYF
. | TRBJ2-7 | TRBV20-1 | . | TGCAGTGCTAGTCCGGGTTCCACCTACGAGCAGTACTTC | CSASPGSTYEQYF
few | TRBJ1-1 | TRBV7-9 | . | TGTGCCGGATCCGTTGGGGGGGGAACTGAAGCTTTCTTT | CAGSVGGGTEAFF
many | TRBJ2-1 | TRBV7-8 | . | TGTGCCAGCAGCTCGCTAGATCACCATGAGCAGTTCTTC | CASSSLDHHEQFF
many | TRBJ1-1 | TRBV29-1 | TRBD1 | TGCAGCGTACCGGGACAGACTGAAGCTTTCTTT | CSVPGQTEAFF
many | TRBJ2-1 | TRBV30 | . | TGTGCCTGGACCCTTCCTCGAGGACCCGCCTACAATGAGCAGTTCTTC | CAWTLPRGPAYNEQFF
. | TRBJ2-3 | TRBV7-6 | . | TGTGCCAGCAGCCTCAGAAGCGGCCCAGATACGCAGTATTTT | CASSLRSGPDTQYF
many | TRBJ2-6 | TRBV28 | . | TGTGCCAGCAGTTTGGGTGGGGCCAACGTCCTGACTTTC | CASSLGGANVLTF
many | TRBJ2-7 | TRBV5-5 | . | TGTGCCAGCAGCTTGGAGCGGTTCTCCTACGAGCAGTACTTC | CASSLERFSYEQYF
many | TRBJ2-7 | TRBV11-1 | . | TGTGCCAGCAGCCCATGGTTTACGGCCGGTCCGGGGGAGCAGTACTTC | CASSPWFTAGPGEQYF